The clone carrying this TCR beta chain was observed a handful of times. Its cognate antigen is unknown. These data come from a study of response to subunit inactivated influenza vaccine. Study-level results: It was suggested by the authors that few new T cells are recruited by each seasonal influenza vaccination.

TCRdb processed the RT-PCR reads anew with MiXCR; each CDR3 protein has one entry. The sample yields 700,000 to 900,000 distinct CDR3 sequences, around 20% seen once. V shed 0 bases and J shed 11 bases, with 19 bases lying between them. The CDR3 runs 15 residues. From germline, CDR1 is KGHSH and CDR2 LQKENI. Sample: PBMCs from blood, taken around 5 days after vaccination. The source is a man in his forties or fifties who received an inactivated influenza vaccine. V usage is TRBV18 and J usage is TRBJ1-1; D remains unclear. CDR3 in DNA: TGTGCCAGCTCACCACCGGCCCTATCTGGGGAGGTGGCTTTCTTT. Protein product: CASSPPALSGEVAFF.